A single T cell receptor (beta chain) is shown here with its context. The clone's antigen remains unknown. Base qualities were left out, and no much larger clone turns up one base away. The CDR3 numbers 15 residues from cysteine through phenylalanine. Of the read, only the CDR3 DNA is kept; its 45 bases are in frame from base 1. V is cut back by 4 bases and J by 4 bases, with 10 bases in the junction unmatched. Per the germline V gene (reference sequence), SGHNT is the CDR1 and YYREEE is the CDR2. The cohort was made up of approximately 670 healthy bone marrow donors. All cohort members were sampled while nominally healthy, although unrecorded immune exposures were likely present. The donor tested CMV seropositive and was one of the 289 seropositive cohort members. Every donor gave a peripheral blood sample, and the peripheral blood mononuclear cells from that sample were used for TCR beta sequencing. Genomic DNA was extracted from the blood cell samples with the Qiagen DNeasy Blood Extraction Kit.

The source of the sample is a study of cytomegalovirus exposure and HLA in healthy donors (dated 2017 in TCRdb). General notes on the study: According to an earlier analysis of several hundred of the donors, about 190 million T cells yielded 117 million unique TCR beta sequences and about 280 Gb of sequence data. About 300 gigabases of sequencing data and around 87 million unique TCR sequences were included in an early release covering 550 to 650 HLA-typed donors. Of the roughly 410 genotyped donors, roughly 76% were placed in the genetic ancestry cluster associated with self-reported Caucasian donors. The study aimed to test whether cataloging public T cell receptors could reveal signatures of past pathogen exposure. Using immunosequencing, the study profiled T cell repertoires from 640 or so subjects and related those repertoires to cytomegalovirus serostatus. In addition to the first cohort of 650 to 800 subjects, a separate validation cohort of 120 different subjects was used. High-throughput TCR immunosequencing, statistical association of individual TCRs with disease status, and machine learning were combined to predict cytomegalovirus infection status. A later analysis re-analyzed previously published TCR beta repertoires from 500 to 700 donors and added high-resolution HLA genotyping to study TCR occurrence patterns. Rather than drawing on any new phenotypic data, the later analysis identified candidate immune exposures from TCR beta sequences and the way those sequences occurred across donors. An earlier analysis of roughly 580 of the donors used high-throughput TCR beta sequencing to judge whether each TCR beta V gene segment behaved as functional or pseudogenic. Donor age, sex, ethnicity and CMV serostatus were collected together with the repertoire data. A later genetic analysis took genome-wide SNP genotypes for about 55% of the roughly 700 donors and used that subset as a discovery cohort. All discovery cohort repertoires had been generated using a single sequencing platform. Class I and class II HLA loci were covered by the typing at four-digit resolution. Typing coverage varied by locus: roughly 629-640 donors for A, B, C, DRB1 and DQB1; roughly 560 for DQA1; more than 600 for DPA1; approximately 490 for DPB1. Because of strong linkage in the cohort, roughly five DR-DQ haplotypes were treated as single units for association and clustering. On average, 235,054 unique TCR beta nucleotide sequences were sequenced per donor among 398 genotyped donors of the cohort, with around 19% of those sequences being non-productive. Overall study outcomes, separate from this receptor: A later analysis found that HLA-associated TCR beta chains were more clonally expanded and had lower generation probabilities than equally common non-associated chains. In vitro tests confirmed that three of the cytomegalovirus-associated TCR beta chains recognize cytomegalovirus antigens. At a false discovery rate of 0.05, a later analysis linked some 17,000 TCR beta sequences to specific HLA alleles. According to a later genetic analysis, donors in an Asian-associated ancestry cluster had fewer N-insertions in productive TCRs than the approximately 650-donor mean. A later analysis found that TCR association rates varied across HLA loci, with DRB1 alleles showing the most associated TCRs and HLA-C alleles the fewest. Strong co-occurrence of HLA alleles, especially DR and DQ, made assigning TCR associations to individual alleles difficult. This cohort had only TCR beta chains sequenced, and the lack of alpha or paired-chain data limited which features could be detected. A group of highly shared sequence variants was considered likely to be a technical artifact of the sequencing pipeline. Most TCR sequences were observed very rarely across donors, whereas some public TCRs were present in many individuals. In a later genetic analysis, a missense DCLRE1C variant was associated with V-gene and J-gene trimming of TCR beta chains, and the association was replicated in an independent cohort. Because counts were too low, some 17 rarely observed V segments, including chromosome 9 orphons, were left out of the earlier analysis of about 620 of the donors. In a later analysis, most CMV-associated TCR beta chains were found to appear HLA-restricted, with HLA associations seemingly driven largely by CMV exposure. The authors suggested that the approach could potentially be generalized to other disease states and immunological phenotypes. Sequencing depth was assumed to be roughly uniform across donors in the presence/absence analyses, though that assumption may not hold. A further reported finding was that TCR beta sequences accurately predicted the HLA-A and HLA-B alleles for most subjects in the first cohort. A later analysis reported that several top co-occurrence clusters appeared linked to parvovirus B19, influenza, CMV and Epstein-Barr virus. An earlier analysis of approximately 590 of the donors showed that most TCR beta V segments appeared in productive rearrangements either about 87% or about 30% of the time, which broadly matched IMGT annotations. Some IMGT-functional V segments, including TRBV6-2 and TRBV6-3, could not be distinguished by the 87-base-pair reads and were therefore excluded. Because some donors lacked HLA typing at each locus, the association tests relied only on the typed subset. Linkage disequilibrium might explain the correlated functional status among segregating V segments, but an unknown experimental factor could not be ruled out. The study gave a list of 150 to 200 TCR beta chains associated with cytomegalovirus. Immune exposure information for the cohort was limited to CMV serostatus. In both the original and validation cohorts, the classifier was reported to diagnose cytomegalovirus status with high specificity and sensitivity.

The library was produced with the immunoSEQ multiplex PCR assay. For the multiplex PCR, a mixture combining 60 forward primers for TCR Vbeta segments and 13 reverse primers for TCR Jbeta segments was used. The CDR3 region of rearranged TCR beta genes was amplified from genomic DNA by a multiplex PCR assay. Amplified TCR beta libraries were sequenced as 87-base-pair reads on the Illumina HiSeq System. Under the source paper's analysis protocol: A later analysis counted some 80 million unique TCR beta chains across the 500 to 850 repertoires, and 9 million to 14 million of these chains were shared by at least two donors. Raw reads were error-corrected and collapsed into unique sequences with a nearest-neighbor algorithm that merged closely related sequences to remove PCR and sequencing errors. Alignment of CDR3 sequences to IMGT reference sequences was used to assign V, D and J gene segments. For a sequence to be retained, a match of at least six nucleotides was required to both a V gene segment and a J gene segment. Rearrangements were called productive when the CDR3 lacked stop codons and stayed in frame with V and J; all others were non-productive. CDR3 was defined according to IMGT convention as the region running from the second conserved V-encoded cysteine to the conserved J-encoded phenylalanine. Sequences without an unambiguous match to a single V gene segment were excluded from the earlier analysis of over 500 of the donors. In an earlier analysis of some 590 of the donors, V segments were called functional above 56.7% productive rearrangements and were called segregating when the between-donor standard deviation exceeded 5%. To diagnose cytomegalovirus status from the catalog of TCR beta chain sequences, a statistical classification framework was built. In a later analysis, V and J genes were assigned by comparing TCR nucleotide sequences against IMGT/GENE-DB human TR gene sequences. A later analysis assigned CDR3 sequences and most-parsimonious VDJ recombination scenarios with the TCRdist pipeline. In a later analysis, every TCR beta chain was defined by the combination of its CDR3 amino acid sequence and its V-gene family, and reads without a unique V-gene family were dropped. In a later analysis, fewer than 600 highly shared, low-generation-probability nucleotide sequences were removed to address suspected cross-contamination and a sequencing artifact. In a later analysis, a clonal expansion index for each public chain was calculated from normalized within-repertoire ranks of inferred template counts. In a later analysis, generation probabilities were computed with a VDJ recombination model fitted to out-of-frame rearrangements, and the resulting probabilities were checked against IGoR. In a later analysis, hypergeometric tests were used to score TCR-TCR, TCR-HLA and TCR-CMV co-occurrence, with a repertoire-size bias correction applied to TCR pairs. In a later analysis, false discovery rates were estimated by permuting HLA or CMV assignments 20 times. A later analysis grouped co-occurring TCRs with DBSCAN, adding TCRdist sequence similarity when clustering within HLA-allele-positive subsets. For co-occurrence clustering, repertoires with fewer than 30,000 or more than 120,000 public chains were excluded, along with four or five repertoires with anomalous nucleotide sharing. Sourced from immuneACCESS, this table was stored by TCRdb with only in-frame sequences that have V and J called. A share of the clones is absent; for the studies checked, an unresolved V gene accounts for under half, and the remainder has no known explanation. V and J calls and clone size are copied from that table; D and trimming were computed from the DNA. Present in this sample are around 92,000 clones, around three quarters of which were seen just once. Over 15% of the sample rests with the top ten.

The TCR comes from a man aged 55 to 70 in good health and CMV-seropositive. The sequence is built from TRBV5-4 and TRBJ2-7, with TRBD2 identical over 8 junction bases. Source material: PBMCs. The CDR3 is CASSAPRGGRYEQYF. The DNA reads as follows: TGTGCCAGCAGCGCCCCTCGGGGGGGCCGTTACGAGCAGTACTTC.